Listed below are T cell receptor beta chains from one sample, sequenced in a study of identical twins. One entry per CDR3 protein results from TCRdb running MiXCR on the 5' RACE reads. The sample lists about 220,000 distinct CDR3 sequences, around 10% seen once, with just over 5% in the top ten. Sequences were obtained from memory (CD45RO+) T cells sorted from blood. Every receptor here comes from a young woman in good health. Both conserved end residues are part of each CDR3. D genes are given only for firm matches. Rows may omit the clone size; those that give it use once, few, many or a size class.

d_call | j_call | v_call | clone_size | cdr3_aa | cdr3_nt
NA | TRBJ1-1 | TRBV20-1 | NA | CSARDLARSNTEAFF | TGCAGTGCTAGAGATCTGGCCAGGTCGAACACTGAAGCTTTCTTT
TRBD2 | TRBJ2-2 | TRBV9 | few | CASSAPLAGVSTGELFF | TGTGCCAGCAGCGCCCCACTAGCGGGAGTGTCCACCGGGGAGCTGTTTTTT
TRBD2 | TRBJ2-7 | TRBV7-9 | few | CASSPTNSGGAYEQYF | TGTGCCAGCAGCCCGACGAATAGCGGGGGGGCTTACGAGCAGTACTTC
TRBD1 | TRBJ2-5 | TRBV6-5 | few | CASSYSRQGETQYF | TGTGCCAGCAGTTACTCAAGACAGGGTGAGACCCAGTACTTC
NA | TRBJ1-2 | TRBV18 | NA | CASSPSRDGSYGYTF | TGTGCCAGCTCACCATCCAGGGATGGGTCCTATGGCTACACCTTC
TRBD1 | TRBJ2-7 | TRBV18 | NA | CASSRTGYHEQYF | TGTGCCAGCTCACGGACAGGGTACCACGAGCAGTACTTC
NA | TRBJ2-6 | TRBV6-1 | many | CASSEGYSGANVLTF | TGTGCCAGCAGTGAAGGGTACTCTGGGGCCAACGTCCTGACTTTC
TRBD2 | TRBJ2-1 | TRBV11-2 | NA | CASSRTSGSGNEQFF | TGTGCCAGCAGCCGGACTAGCGGGAGTGGGAATGAGCAGTTCTTC
NA | TRBJ2-3 | TRBV5-6 | NA | CASSCAGNSGDTQYF | TGTGCCAGCAGCTGCGCCGGGAACTCGGGAGATACGCAGTATTTT
NA | TRBJ2-2 | TRBV6-2/TRBV6-3 | few | CASSYSETGELFF | TGTGCCAGCAGTTACTCAGAAACCGGGGAGCTGTTTTTT
NA | TRBJ2-5 | TRBV6-1 | NA | CASSEYQADLSVQYF | TGTGCCAGCAGTGAATATCAGGCCGACCTTTCGGTCCAGTACTTC
TRBD2 | TRBJ2-1 | TRBV7-3 | once | CASSLYGGAGNEQFF | TGTGCCAGCAGCTTATACGGGGGGGCGGGAAATGAGCAGTTCTTC
TRBD2 | TRBJ2-7 | TRBV7-2 | many | CASSPRAVAGVYEQYF | TGTGCCAGCAGCCCTAGGGCTGTAGCGGGAGTATACGAGCAGTACTTC
NA | TRBJ1-5 | TRBV7-8 | NA | CASSLGRTNQPQHF | TGTGCCAGCAGCTTAGGACGGACGAATCAGCCCCAGCATTTT
NA | TRBJ2-1 | TRBV11-3 | NA | CASSLVARGKAEQFF | TGTGCCAGCAGCTTAGTTGCTAGGGGGAAGGCTGAGCAGTTCTTC
NA | TRBJ2-1 | TRBV7-9 | NA | CASSSRDNYNEQFF | TGTGCCAGCAGCTCCCGGGACAACTACAATGAGCAGTTCTTC
TRBD2 | TRBJ2-7 | TRBV20-1 | few | CSAKGLAEEQYF | TGCAGTGCTAAGGGACTAGCGGAGGAGCAGTACTTC
NA | TRBJ1-2 | TRBV1 | NA | CTSRRPRARGGYTF | TGCACCAGCAGAAGACCCCGGGCCCGAGGTGGCTACACCTTC
TRBD2 | TRBJ2-1 | TRBV7-2 | NA | CASSLGSAGGYNEQFF | TGTGCCAGCAGCTTAGGGTCAGCGGGGGGATACAATGAGCAGTTCTTC
NA | TRBJ2-3 | TRBV19 | few | CASTAETKSRDTQYF | TGTGCCAGTACCGCTGAGACAAAATCTAGAGATACGCAGTATTTT
TRBD2 | TRBJ2-1 | TRBV29-1 | NA | CSVHSGRALNEQFF | TGCAGCGTACACAGCGGGAGGGCCCTCAATGAGCAGTTCTTC
NA | TRBJ1-1 | TRBV11-1 | NA | CASSLNRVTEAFF | TGTGCCAGCAGCTTAAACAGGGTAACTGAAGCTTTCTTT
TRBD2 | TRBJ2-5 | TRBV20-1 | once | CSASTSGEIGETQYF | TGCAGTGCTTCAACTAGCGGGGAGATCGGAGAGACCCAGTACTTC
NA | TRBJ2-2 | TRBV29-1 | NA | CSVHFLVPGPGNTGELFF | TGCAGCGTCCACTTTCTGGTACCTGGGCCGGGTAACACCGGGGAGCTGTTTTTT
TRBD2 | TRBJ2-1 | TRBV20-1 | NA | CSALLGLADNEQFF | TGCAGTGCTTTACTGGGACTAGCGGACAATGAGCAGTTCTTC
NA | TRBJ1-1 | TRBV20-1 | many | CSAREGFMNTEAFF | TGCAGTGCTAGAGAAGGATTCATGAACACTGAAGCTTTCTTT
TRBD1 | TRBJ1-2 | TRBV27 | few | CASSWTGILNYGYTF | TGTGCCAGCAGTTGGACAGGGATCCTTAACTATGGCTACACCTTC
NA | TRBJ2-1 | TRBV12-3/TRBV12-4 | NA | CASSLGGGLNEFF | TGTGCCAGCAGTCTAGGTGGGGGGCTTAACGAGTTCTTC
TRBD2 | TRBJ2-3 | TRBV11-3 | NA | CASSTSGMFTDTQYF | TGTGCCAGCAGTACTAGCGGTATGTTCACAGATACGCAGTATTTT
NA | TRBJ2-2 | TRBV6-6 | few | CASRSEGTPFF | TGTGCCAGCAGGAGCGAGGGGACGCCGTTTTTT
NA | TRBJ2-7 | TRBV6-5 | NA | CASSYGAGSSYEQYF | TGTGCCAGCAGTTACGGAGCCGGGAGCTCCTACGAGCAGTACTTC
NA | TRBJ2-7 | TRBV12-3/TRBV12-4 | NA | CASTDWSYEQYF | TGTGCCAGTACGGACTGGTCCTACGAGCAGTACTTC
TRBD1 | TRBJ1-5 | TRBV20-1 | many | CSASSRGLWSNQPQHF | TGCAGTGCTAGTTCCAGGGGGCTCTGGAGCAATCAGCCCCAGCATTTT
TRBD1 | TRBJ2-7 | TRBV20-1 | many | CSAREGQGKPEQYF | TGCAGTGCTAGAGAGGGACAGGGGAAACCCGAGCAGTACTTC
NA | TRBJ2-1 | TRBV19 | few | CASSTGGYNEQFF | TGTGCCAGTAGTACCGGAGGGTACAATGAGCAGTTCTTC
NA | TRBJ1-5 | TRBV7-6 | few | CASSPAPYQPQHF | TGTGCCAGCAGCCCAGCCCCTTATCAGCCCCAGCATTTT
TRBD1 | TRBJ2-2 | TRBV11-2 | few | CASSLVGRGSSAGELFF | TGTGCCAGCAGCTTAGTCGGCAGGGGGTCGTCGGCCGGGGAGCTGTTTTTT
TRBD1 | TRBJ2-1 | TRBV18 | many | CASSPRDRDNEQFF | TGTGCCAGCTCCCCCCGCGACAGGGACAATGAGCAGTTCTTC
TRBD1 | TRBJ1-6 | TRBV19 | few | CASSSRTGVSPLHF | TGTGCCAGTAGCTCGCGGACAGGGGTCTCACCCCTCCACTTT
TRBD1 | TRBJ2-7 | TRBV12-3/TRBV12-4 | few | CASSLRTGAGEQYF | TGTGCCAGCAGTCTTCGGACAGGGGCGGGCGAGCAGTACTTC
NA | TRBJ1-1 | TRBV21-1 | NA | CASSRQTAVGVLNTEAFF | TGTGCCAGCAGCCGACAGACAGCGGTGGGAGTCCTGAACACTGAAGCTTTCTTC
NA | TRBJ2-7 | TRBV5-1 | NA | CASSFGRDLNEQYF | TGCGCCAGCAGCTTCGGCAGGGACCTCAACGAGCAGTACTTC
NA | TRBJ2-1 | TRBV29-1 | NA | CSLVRGLNNEQFF | TGCAGCCTCGTACGGGGACTTAACAATGAGCAGTTCTTC
TRBD2 | TRBJ2-1 | TRBV4-2 | NA | CASSQGAGGLYNEQFF | TGTGCCAGCAGCCAAGGGGCGGGGGGCCTATACAATGAGCAGTTCTTC